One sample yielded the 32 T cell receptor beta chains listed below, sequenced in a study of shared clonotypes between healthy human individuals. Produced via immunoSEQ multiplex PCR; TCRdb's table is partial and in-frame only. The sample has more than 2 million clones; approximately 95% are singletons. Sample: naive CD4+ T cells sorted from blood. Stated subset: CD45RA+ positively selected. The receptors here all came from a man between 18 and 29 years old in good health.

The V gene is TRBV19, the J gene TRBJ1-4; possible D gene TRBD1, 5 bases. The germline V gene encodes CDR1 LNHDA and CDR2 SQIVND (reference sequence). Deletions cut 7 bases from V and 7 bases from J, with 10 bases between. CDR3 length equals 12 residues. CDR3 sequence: CASTTGREKLFF. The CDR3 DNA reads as TGTGCCAGTACCACGGGACGTGAAAAACTGTTTTTT.

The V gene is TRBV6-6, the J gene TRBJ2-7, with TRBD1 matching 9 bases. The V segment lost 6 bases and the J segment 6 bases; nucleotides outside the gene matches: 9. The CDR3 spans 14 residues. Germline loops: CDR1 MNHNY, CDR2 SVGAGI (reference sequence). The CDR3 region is CASSVDRGMSEQYF. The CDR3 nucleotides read TGTGCCAGCAGCGTGGACAGGGGAATGAGCGAGCAGTACTTC.

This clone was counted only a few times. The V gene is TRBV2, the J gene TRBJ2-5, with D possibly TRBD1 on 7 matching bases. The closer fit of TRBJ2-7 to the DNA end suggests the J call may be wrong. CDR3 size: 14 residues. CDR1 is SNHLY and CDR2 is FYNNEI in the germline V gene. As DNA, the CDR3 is TGTGCCTCCAGGGGGGACACCAACTCCTACGAGCAGTACTTC. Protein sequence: CASRGDTNSYEQYF.

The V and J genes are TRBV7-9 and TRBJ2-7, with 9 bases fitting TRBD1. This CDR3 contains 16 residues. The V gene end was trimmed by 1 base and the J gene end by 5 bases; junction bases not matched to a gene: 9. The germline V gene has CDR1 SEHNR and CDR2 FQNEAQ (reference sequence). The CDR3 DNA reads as TGTGCCAGCAGCTTAGACCCCGGGACAGGGAGGGACGAGCAGTACTTC. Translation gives CASSLDPGTGRDEQYF.

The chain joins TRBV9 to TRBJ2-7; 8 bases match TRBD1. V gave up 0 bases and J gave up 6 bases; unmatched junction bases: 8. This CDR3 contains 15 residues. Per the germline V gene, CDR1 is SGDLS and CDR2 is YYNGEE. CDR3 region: CASSVVPQGASEQYF. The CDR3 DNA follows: TGTGCCAGCAGCGTAGTGCCTCAGGGGGCTAGCGAGCAGTACTTC.

DNA for the CDR3: TGTGCCTGGAGTCCACATACCCCGGAGACCCAGTACTTC. Its protein product is CAWSPHTPETQYF. This sequence joins TRBV30 and TRBJ2-5; D gene unclear. This CDR3 contains 13 residues. Germline CDR1 reads GTSNPN; CDR2 reads SVGIG (reference sequence). V shed 2 bases and J shed 5 bases, with 12 bases lying between them.

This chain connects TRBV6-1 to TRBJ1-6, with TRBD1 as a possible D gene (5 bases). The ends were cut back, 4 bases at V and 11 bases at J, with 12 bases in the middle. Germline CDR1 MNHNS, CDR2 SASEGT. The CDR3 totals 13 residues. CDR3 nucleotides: TGTGCCAGCAGTGGGACAAATTCCACACCCCTCCACTTT. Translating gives CASSGTNSTPLHF.

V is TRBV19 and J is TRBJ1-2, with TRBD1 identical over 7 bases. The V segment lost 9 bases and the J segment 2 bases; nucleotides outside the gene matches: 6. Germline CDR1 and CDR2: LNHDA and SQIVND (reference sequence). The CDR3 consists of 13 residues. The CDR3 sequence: CASLRQGNYGYTF. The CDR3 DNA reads TGTGCCAGCCTACGACAGGGCAACTATGGCTACACCTTC.

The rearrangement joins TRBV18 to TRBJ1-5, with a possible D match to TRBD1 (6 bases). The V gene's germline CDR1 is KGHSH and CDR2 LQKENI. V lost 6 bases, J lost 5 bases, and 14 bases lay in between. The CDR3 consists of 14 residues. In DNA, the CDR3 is TGTGCCAGCTCGGACATCAAGGGGGATCAGCCCCAGCATTTT. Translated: CASSDIKGDQPQHF.

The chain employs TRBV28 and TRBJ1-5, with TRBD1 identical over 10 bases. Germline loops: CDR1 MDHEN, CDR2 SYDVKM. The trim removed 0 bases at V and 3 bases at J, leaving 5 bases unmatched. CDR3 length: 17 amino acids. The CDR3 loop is CASSLWGQGRDNQPQHF. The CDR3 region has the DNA TGTGCCAGCAGTTTATGGGGACAGGGGAGAGACAATCAGCCCCAGCATTTT.

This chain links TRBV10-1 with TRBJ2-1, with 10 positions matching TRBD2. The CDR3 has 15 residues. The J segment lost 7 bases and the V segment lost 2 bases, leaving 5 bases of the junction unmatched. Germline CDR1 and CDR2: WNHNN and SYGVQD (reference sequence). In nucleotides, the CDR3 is TGCGCCAGCAGTGAGAGCGGGAGGGCGGGTAATGAGCAGTTCTTC. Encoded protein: CASSESGRAGNEQFF.

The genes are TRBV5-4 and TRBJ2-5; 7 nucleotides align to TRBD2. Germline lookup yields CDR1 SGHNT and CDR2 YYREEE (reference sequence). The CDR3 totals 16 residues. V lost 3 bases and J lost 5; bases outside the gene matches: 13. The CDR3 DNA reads TGTGCCAGCAGCTCGGGGGGAAGGGGCATAATGGAGACCCAGTACTTC. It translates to CASSSGGRGIMETQYF. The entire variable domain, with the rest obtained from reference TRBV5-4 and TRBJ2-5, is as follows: ETGVTQSPTHLIKTRGQQVTLRCSSQSGHNTVSWYQQALGQGPQFIFQYYREEENGRGNFPPRFSGLQFPNYSSELNVNALELDDSALYLCASSSGGRGIMETQYFGPGTRLLVL.

CDR3 region: CASSLVGAGYNEQFF. Here the CDR3 DNA reads TGTGCCAGCAGCTTAGTGGGCGCGGGGTACAATGAGCAGTTCTTC. The chain employs TRBV7-2 and TRBJ2-1; tentatively, D is TRBD2 (6 bases). V gave up 1 base and J gave up 4 bases, with 11 bases separating them. The CDR3 has 15 amino acids. The germline V gene has CDR1 SGHTA and CDR2 FQGNSA.

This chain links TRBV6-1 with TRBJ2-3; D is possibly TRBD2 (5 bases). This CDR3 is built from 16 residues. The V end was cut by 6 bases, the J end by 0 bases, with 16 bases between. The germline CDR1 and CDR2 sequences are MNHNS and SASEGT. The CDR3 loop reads CASRERLKGSTDTQYF. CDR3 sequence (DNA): TGTGCCAGCAGGGAAAGACTAAAAGGAAGCACAGATACGCAGTATTTT.

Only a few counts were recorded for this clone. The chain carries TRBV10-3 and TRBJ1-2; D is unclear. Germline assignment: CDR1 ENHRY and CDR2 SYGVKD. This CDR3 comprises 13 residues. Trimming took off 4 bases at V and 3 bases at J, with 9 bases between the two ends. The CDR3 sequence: CAISGFSDYGYTF. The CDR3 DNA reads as TGTGCCATCAGTGGGTTCTCCGACTATGGCTACACCTTC.

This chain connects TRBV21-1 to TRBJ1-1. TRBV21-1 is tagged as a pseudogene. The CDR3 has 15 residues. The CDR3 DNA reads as TGTGCCAGCAGCAAAGGTAGAGGTGGGAACACTGAAGCTTTCTTT. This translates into CASSKGRGGNTEAFF.

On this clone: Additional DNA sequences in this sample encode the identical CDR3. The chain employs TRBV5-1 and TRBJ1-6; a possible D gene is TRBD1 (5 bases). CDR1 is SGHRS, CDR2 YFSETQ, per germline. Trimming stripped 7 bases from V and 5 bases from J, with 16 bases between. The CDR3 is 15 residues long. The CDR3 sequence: CASSLGTADNSPLHF. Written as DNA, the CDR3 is TGCGCCAGCTCCCTTGGGACGGCAGATAATTCACCCCTCCACTTT.

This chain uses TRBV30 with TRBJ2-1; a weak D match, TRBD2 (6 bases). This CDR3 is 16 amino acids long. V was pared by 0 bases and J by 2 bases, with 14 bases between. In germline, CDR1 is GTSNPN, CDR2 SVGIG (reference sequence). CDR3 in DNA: TGTGCCTGGAGTGTACGTCTAGCGAGTACCTACAATGAGCAGTTCTTC. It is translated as CAWSVRLASTYNEQFF.

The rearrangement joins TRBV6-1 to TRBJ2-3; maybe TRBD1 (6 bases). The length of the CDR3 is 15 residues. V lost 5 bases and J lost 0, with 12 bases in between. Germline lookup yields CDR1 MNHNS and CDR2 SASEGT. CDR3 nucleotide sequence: TGTGCCAGCAGTCTACCTCAGGGGAGCACAGATACGCAGTATTTT. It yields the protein CASSLPQGSTDTQYF.

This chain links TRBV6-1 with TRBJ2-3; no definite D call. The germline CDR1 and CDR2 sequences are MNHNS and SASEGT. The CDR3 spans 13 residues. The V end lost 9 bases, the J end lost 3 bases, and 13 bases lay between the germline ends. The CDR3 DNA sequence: TGTGCCAGTGGAAGGGTTGGGACAGATACGCAGTATTTT. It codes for CASGRVGTDTQYF.

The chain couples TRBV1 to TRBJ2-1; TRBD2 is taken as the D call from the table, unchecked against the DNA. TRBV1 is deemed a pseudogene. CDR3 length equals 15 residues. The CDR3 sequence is CTSRETSGNYNEQFF. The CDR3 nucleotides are TGCACCAGCAGAGAGACTAGCGGTAACTACAATGAGCAGTTCTTC.

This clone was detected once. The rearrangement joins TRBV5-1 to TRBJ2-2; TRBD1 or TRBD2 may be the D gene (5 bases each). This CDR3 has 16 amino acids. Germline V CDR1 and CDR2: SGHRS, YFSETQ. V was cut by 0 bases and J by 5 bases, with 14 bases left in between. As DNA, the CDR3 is TGCGCCAGCAGCTTGGTTTTGAGAGGGGCTACCGGGGAGCTGTTTTTT. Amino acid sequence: CASSLVLRGATGELFF.

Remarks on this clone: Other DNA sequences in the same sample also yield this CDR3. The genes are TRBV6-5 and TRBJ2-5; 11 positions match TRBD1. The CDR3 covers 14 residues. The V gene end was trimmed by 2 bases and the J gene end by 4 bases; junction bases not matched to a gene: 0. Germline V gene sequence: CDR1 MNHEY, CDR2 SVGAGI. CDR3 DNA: TGTGCCAGCAGTTACGGGACAGGGGGAGAGACCCAGTACTTC. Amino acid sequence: CASSYGTGGETQYF.

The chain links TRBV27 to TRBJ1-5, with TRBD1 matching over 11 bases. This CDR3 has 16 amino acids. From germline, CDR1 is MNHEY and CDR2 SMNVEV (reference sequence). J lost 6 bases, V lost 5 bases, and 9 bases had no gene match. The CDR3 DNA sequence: TGTGCCAGCAGTAAAATTGGACAGGGGGCGATTCAGCCCCAGCATTTT. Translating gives CASSKIGQGAIQPQHF.

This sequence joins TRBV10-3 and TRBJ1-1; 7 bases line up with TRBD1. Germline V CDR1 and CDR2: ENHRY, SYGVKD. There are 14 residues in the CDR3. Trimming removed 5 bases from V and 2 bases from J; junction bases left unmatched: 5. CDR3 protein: CAISRTGTNTEAFF. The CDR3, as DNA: TGTGCCATCAGTCGGACAGGAACTAACACTGAAGCTTTCTTT.

DNA for the CDR3: TGTGCCATCAGTGAGTTTACAGTCCAAGAGACCCAGTACTTC. It is translated as CAISEFTVQETQYF. The chain employs TRBV10-3 and TRBJ2-5; D is unresolved. This CDR3 has 14 amino acids. Germline CDR1 and CDR2: ENHRY and SYGVKD. V lost 1 base and J lost 1, with 7 bases in between.

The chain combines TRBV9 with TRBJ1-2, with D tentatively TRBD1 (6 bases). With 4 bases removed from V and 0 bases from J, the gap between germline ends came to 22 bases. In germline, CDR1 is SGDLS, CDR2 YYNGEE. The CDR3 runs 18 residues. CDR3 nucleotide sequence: TGTGCCAGCAGCCCCAGTAGTAGTAGGACAGTCACTAACTATGGCTACACCTTC. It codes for CASSPSSSRTVTNYGYTF.

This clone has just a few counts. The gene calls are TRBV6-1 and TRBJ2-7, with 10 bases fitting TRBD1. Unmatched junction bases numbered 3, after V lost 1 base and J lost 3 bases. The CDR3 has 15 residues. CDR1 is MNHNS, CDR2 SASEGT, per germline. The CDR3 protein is CASSEVGTGVYEQYF. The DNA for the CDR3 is TGTGCCAGCAGTGAAGTGGGGACAGGGGTCTACGAGCAGTACTTC.

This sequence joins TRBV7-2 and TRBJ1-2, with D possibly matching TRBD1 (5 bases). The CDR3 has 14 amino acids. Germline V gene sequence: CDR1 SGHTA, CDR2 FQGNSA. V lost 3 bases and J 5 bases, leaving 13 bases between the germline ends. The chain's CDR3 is CASSLVAGSYGYTF. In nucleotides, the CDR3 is TGTGCCAGCAGCTTGGTCGCAGGGTCTTATGGCTACACCTTC.

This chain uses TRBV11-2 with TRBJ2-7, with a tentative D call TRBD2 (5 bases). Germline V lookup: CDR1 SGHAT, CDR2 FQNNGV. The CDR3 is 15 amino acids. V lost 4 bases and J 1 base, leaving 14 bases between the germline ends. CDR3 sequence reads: CASSSLRDQSYEQYF. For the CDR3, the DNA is TGTGCCAGCAGCTCTCTACGGGATCAATCCTACGAGCAGTACTTC.

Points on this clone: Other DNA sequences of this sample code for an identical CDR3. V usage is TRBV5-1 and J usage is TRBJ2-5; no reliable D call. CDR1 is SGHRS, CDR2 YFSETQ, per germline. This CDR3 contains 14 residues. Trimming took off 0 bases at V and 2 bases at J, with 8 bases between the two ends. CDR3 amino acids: CASSLVGSQETQYF. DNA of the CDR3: TGCGCCAGCAGCTTGGTAGGCAGTCAAGAGACCCAGTACTTC.

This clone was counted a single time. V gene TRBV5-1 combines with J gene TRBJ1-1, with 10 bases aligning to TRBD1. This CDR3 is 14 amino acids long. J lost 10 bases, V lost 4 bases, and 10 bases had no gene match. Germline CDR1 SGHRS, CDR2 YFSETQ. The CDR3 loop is CASSPQDRGVAAFF. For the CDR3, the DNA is TGCGCCAGCAGCCCACAGGACAGGGGGGTTGCAGCTTTCTTT.